This is a list of T cell receptor beta chains from one sample in a study of response to subunit inactivated influenza vaccine. TCRdb redid the calling of the RT-PCR reads with MiXCR, one entry per CDR3 protein. This sample carries around 570,000 distinct CDR3 sequences, 7.6% of them seen once, and the ten largest clones take about an eighth. The sequences come from PBMCs from blood, collected 23 to 25 months after vaccination. The source is a man aged 50 to 69 who received an inactivated influenza vaccine. Each CDR3 is given without its conserved first and last residue.

TRBV28	TRBJ2-2	AGGHSYTGELF
TRBV20-1	TRBJ2-7	SARDPLGGGGEQY
TRBV3-1	TRBJ1-1	ASSQNLQYTEAF
TRBV7-9	TRBJ2-3	ASSALRGGALGTQY
TRBV20-1	TRBJ2-5	SAGGGASGRETQY
TRBV29-1	TRBJ2-7	SVAGTDYEQY
TRBV5-1	TRBJ2-3	ASSLAQVRTDTQY
TRBV5-6	TRBJ2-6	ASSFWGAGANVLT
TRBV4-1	TRBJ1-6	ASSPGQRDNSPLH
TRBV20-1	TRBJ1-1	SAPQYPNTEAF
TRBV20-1	TRBJ2-5	CARDRRLAGEPKGETQY
TRBV12-3/TRBV12-4	TRBJ1-2	ASSLGGYQYGYT
TRBV4-1	TRBJ2-1	ASSQETSWEQF
TRBV20-1	TRBJ1-5	SARPGPNNQPQH
TRBV29-1	TRBJ1-1	SGSTGDTEAF
TRBV5-1	TRBJ2-7	ASSDTSGAHEQY
TRBV5-1	TRBJ2-1	ASSLRTSGGGDEQF
TRBV15	TRBJ1-1	ATSREAGGSNTEAF
TRBV12-3/TRBV12-4	TRBJ2-6	ASSSDSSGANVLT
TRBV3-1	TRBJ2-7	ASTKEVGGAFNYEQY
TRBV6-2/TRBV6-3	TRBJ1-1	ASSYGGVNTEAF
TRBV12-3/TRBV12-4	TRBJ1-2	ARRQGDYGYT
TRBV29-1	TRBJ2-1	SVEDLQGRNNEQF
TRBV2	TRBJ2-1	ASSEGRTSLNEQF
TRBV4-1	TRBJ1-2	ASRQQTGINYGYT
TRBV5-1	TRBJ2-7	ASSLSGGLLVYEQY
TRBV28	TRBJ2-7	ASSNPRTHSSYEQY
TRBV25-1	TRBJ2-5	ASSAGLSLWETQY
TRBV7-2	TRBJ1-1	ASSLDRVGGEAF
TRBV29-1	TRBJ2-2	SVEKISGGNTGELF
TRBV5-6	TRBJ2-7	ATNRRDKFYEQY
TRBV6-1	TRBJ2-2	ASSRRGRLALTGELF
TRBV28	TRBJ2-7	ATLDRGPYEQY